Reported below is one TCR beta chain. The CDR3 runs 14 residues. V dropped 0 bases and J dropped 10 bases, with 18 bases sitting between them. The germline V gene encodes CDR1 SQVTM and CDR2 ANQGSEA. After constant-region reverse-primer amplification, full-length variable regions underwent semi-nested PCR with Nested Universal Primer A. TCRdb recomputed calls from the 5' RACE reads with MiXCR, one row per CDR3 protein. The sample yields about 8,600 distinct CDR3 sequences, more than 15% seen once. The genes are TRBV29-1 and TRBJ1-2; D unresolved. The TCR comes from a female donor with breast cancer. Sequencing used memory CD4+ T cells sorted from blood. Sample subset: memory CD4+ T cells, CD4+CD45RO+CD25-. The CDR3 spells CSVEDRTTGFNYTF. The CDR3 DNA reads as TGCAGCGTTGAAGATCGGACCACCGGGTTTAACTACACCTTC.